This T cell receptor (beta chain) appears in the sequencing data of a study of blood T cell repertoires in COVID-19. Across the whole study: Donors in the United States, Italy and Spain gave samples during acute or convalescent COVID-19.

This CDR3 contains 11 residues. Trimming cost V 5 bases and J 4 bases, with 6 bases left between them. The germline V gene has CDR1 SGHVS and CDR2 FNYEAQ. Recovered Cohort 3 donors showed two negative PCRs, clearance, or symptom resolution. Method: immunoSEQ multiplex PCR; TCRdb's copy keeps in-frame clones and lacks some. The data hold around 380,000 clones, with about 90% observed a single time. V usage is TRBV7-6 and J usage is TRBJ2-7; D is uncertain. The sample taken for sequencing was PBMCs or T cells enriched from blood (not recorded which). The sequence was obtained from a man aged 25 to 40 who had recovered from COVID-19. The CDR3 is CASSTYYEQYF. DNA of the CDR3: TGTGCCAGCAGCACTTATTACGAGCAGTACTTC.